The 16 T cell receptor beta chains reported below all come from one sample, sequenced in a study of blood T cell repertoires in COVID-19. The data were produced by immunoSEQ multiplex PCR, yet TCRdb's version contains in-frame clones alone and is incomplete. The table lists just over 250,000 clones, over 75% of them singletons. Sequencing was done on a sample of peripheral blood. These receptors all come from a woman aged 45-65 years with acute or convalescent COVID-19.

This chain connects TRBV7-2 to TRBJ2-2; TRBD2 aligns across 7 bases. J lost 3 bases, V lost 2 bases, and 3 bases had no gene match. The germline V gene encodes CDR1 SGHTA and CDR2 FQGNSA. The CDR3 sequence is 15 residues long. The CDR3 DNA reads as TGTGCCAGCAGCTTAAGGCGGGGGTACACCGGGGAGCTGTTTTTT. Its protein product is CASSLRRGYTGELFF.

The genes are TRBV5-1 and TRBJ1-2, with D unresolved. CDR1 is SGHRS, CDR2 YFSETQ, per germline. The CDR3 covers 14 residues. V was shortened by 0 bases and J by 2 bases, with 8 bases between the two germline ends. This CDR3 reads CASSLESVNYGYTF. CDR3 in DNA: TGCGCCAGCAGCTTGGAATCGGTGAACTATGGCTACACCTTC.

CDR3 in amino acids: CASSQGTVNTIYF. The DNA for the CDR3 is TGTGCCAGCAGCCAAGGGACAGTTAACACCATATATTTT. The chain links TRBV3-1 (or the pseudogene TRBV3-2) to TRBJ1-3; D might be TRBD1 (6 bases). The CDR3 totals 13 residues. Looked up from germline, CDR1 is LGHDT and CDR2 is YNNKEL (reference sequence). Between the trimmed V and J ends, which lost 1 base and 7 bases, there was a span of 8 bases.

In DNA, the CDR3 is TGTGCCACCCGGGACACACTGAACACTGAAGCTTTCTTT. Translation: CATRDTLNTEAFF. The V gene is TRBV7-3, the J gene TRBJ1-1; TRBD1 might be the D (6 bases). Germline CDR1 reads SGHTA; CDR2 reads FQGTGA. This CDR3 comprises 13 residues. V shed 10 bases and J shed 0 bases, with 12 bases lying between them.

This chain uses TRBV28 with TRBJ2-7; TRBD1 aligns across 8 bases. The trim removed 5 bases at V and 3 bases at J, leaving 3 bases unmatched. CDR1 is MDHEN and CDR2 is SYDVKM in the germline V gene. The CDR3 extends over 13 amino acids. CDR3 loop: CASSPGQDYEQYF. The CDR3 nucleotides read TGTGCCAGCAGTCCGGGACAGGACTACGAGCAGTACTTC.

The rearrangement joins TRBV27 to TRBJ2-7; 8 nucleotides match TRBD1. CDR3 length: 16 amino acids. Germline V gene data show CDR1 as MNHEY and CDR2 as SMNVEV (reference sequence). The V gene end was trimmed by 5 bases and the J gene end by 6 bases; junction bases not matched to a gene: 15. The CDR3: CASSPHRGQGAPEQYF. DNA of the CDR3: TGTGCCAGCAGTCCCCACCGCGGACAGGGCGCTCCCGAGCAGTACTTC.

The chain is built from TRBV18 and TRBJ2-7, with 13 bases fitting TRBD2. Germline V gives CDR1 KGHSH, CDR2 LQKENI. The J segment lost 4 bases and the V segment lost 1 base, leaving 4 bases of the junction unmatched. CDR3 size: 16 residues. CDR3 DNA: TGTGCCAGCTCACCACGGGGGACTAGCGGGACTTACGAGCAGTACTTC. It is translated as CASSPRGTSGTYEQYF.

This chain links TRBV5-1 with TRBJ2-5; 9 bases align to TRBD2. Germline CDR1 and CDR2: SGHRS and YFSETQ. The ends lost 6 bases at V and 5 bases at J; junction bases unmatched: 17. The CDR3 consists of 17 residues. The CDR3 is CASTAGHGGREAETQYF. CDR3 bases: TGCGCCAGCACCGCGGGGCACGGCGGGAGGGAGGCGGAGACCCAGTACTTC.

The chain recombines TRBV24-1 with TRBJ2-1; the match to TRBD2 covers 9 bases. V was clipped by 7 bases and J by 3 bases; unmatched bases: 3. The length of the CDR3 is 14 residues. Germline-derived CDR1 and CDR2 are KGHDR and SFDVKD. The CDR3 sequence: CATSTSGYYNEQFF. CDR3 in DNA: TGTGCCACCAGCACTAGCGGGTACTACAATGAGCAGTTCTTC.

CDR3 protein: CASSVVFTSSYNEQFF. The CDR3 DNA reads as TGTGCCAGCAGCGTAGTATTTACTAGCTCTTACAATGAGCAGTTCTTC. The chain employs TRBV9 and TRBJ2-1; tentatively, D is TRBD2 (6 bases). The CDR3 length is 16 residues. V was cut by 0 bases and J by 4 bases, with 14 bases left in between. Per germline, CDR1 SGDLS and CDR2 YYNGEE.

This chain joins TRBV4-2 and TRBJ1-5; a weak D match, TRBD1 (5 bases). Trimming took off 0 bases at V and 3 bases at J, with 12 bases between the two ends. Germline loops: CDR1 LGHNA, CDR2 YNFKEQ. This CDR3 has 16 residues. The CDR3 here is CASSQESGLNNQPQHF. Here the CDR3 DNA reads TGTGCCAGCAGCCAAGAATCGGGACTGAACAATCAGCCCCAGCATTTT.

This sequence joins TRBV6-5 and TRBJ1-3, with no clear D. V gave up 7 bases and J gave up 2 bases, with 12 bases separating them. Per germline, CDR1 MNHEY and CDR2 SVGAGI. This CDR3 contains 14 residues. This CDR3 is CASTSRETGNTIYF. The CDR3 region has the DNA TGTGCCAGCACCTCTAGGGAGACTGGAAACACCATATATTTT.

This chain uses TRBV24-1 with TRBJ2-5; 7 bases align to TRBD1. Trimming cost V 9 bases and J 5 bases; bases outside gene matches: 14. Per the germline V gene, CDR1 is KGHDR and CDR2 is SFDVKD. The CDR3 runs 15 residues. CDR3 sequence reads: CATSRGSGMRETQYF. In DNA form, the CDR3 reads TGTGCCACCTCCAGGGGGAGCGGAATGAGGGAGACCCAGTACTTC.

This chain uses TRBV6-5 with TRBJ2-1, with 8 bases aligning to TRBD2. The ends lost 4 bases at V and 7 bases at J; junction bases unmatched: 6. The CDR3 runs to 14 residues. CDR1 is MNHEY, CDR2 SVGAGI, per germline. CDR3 in amino acids: CASSLMGLVNEQFF. As DNA, the CDR3 is TGTGCCAGCAGTTTAATGGGACTAGTAAATGAGCAGTTCTTC.

The chain employs TRBV28 and TRBJ1-3; D might be TRBD1 (5 bases). The V end was cut by 3 bases, the J end by 0 bases, with 9 bases between. Germline CDR1 is MDHEN and CDR2 is SYDVKM. The CDR3 is 15 amino acids. CDR3 sequence (DNA): TGTGCCAGCAGTTTCCCAGGGCACTCTGGAAACACCATATATTTT. Amino acids: CASSFPGHSGNTIYF.

J is TRBJ1-6 and V is TRBV9; TRBD1 agrees at 7 bases. Trimming removed 2 bases from V and 6 bases from J; junction bases left unmatched: 5. The germline gives CDR1 SGDLS, CDR2 YYNGEE. This CDR3 region has 15 residues. The CDR3 spells CASSVAGTANSPLHF. In DNA form, the CDR3 reads TGTGCCAGCAGCGTCGCCGGGACAGCTAATTCACCCCTCCACTTT.